The 5 T cell receptor beta chains reported below all come from one sample, sequenced in a study of cytomegalovirus exposure and HLA in healthy donors. PCR involved 60 Vbeta and 13 Jbeta primers. Assay: immunoSEQ multiplex PCR; the TCRdb copy retains only in-frame clones and omits some. This sample has 75,000 to 100,000 clones, with 81% found just once. The sequencing sample was made of PBMCs. The source is a man aged 40-49 years in good health and CMV-seropositive.

V gene TRBV27 combines with J gene TRBJ1-5; TRBD1 agrees at 7 bases. V trimming: 2 bases; J trimming: 5 bases; junction bases outside the gene matches: 3. Looked up from germline, CDR1 is MNHEY and CDR2 is SMNVEV (reference sequence). This CDR3 has 14 amino acids. CDR3 loop: CASSLRQGDQPQHF. The CDR3 DNA reads as TGTGCCAGCAGTTTACGGCAGGGGGATCAGCCCCAGCATTTT.

The chain recombines TRBV4-1 with TRBJ2-2, with a possible D match to TRBD1 (5 bases). The germline V gene encodes CDR1 MGHRA and CDR2 YSYEKL. V gave up 4 bases and J gave up 1 base, with 7 bases separating them. This CDR3 contains 14 residues. The CDR3 DNA reads as TGCGCCAGCAGCCTCCAGGGGAACACCGGGGAGCTGTTTTTT. Protein: CASSLQGNTGELFF.

This clone was recorded only once. The CDR3 loop is CASSLGEVYGYTF. The DNA for the CDR3 is TGCGCCAGCAGCTTGGGCGAAGTCTATGGCTACACCTTC. The V gene is TRBV5-1, the J gene TRBJ1-2; D is undetermined. The CDR3 consists of 13 residues. V was trimmed by 0 bases and J by 4 bases, leaving 7 bases between them. Germline loops: CDR1 SGHRS, CDR2 YFSETQ.

This chain joins TRBV29-1 and TRBJ2-3, with D tentatively TRBD1 (5 bases). CDR3 length: 16 residues. V dropped 1 base and J dropped 4 bases, with 18 bases sitting between them. Germline V gene data show CDR1 as SQVTM and CDR2 as ANQGSEA. CDR3 coding DNA: TGCAGCGTTGAAGGGGTCAGGGCGCATAGTTCAGATACGCAGTATTTT. Its protein is CSVEGVRAHSSDTQYF.

V is TRBV19 and J is TRBJ2-3; 7 nucleotides agree with TRBD2. Germline CDR1 is LNHDA and CDR2 is SQIVND (reference sequence). Losses at the gene ends were 11 bases for V and 3 bases for J; bases not matched to a gene: 5. The CDR3 has 12 residues. CDR3 residues: CAAGEDTDTQYF. The CDR3 DNA reads as TGTGCCGCGGGGGAGGATACAGATACGCAGTATTTT.